This is a list of T cell receptor beta chains from one sample in a study of T cells in Graves' hyperthyroidism and ophthalmopathy. TCRdb re-derived calls from the multiplex PCR reads in MiXCR, one entry per CDR3 protein. The sample comprises under 300,000 distinct CDR3 sequences, approximately 15% of which are singletons, and less than 15% rests with the top ten. Sequencing input: blood. These receptors all come from a woman aged 40 to 50 with Graves' hyperthyroidism that later progressed to Graves' ophthalmopathy. CDR3s include the opening cysteine and the closing phenylalanine or tryptophan. D genes are given only for firm matches. Clone size is given for some rows only: seen once, a few or many times, or a class if the clone is expanded.

CDR3: CSVDRPTNYGYTF
DNA: TGCAGCGTTGATCGGCCCACTAACTATGGCTACACCTTC
size: few
V: TRBV29-1
length: 13
J: TRBJ1-2
D: -

CDR3: CASSKERPGTSHNEQFF
DNA: TGTGCCAGCAGCAAAGAAAGACCCGGGACTTCCCACAATGAGCAGTTCTTC
size: -
V: TRBV11-2
length: 17
J: TRBJ2-1
D: -

CDR3: CASSVGQERQLFF
DNA: TGTGCCAGCAGCGTGGGACAGGAGCGGCAGCTGTTTTTT
size: -
V: TRBV5-6
length: 13
J: TRBJ2-2
D: TRBD1

CDR3: CASSLRAKEETQYF
DNA: TGTGCCAGCAGCTTAAGGGCTAAAGAGGAGACCCAGTACTTC
size: many
V: TRBV7-9
length: 14
J: TRBJ2-5
D: -

CDR3: CASSEFRTSGLKEQFF
DNA: TGCGCCAGCAGTGAGTTCCGGACTAGCGGGCTTAAGGAGCAGTTCTTC
size: many
V: TRBV10-2
length: 16
J: TRBJ2-1
D: TRBD2

CDR3: CASSPVRTDGYGYTF
DNA: TGTGCCAGCAGCCCCGTAAGGACCGACGGCTATGGCTACACCTTC
size: few
V: TRBV2
length: 15
J: TRBJ1-2
D: -

CDR3: CASNDWYRTSVTGTQYF
DNA: TGTGCCAGCAACGATTGGTATAGGACTAGCGTCACAGGTACGCAGTATTTT
size: many
V: TRBV2
length: 17
J: TRBJ2-3
D: TRBD2

CDR3: CASSRLAEFNEQFF
DNA: TGTGCCAGCAGTAGACTAGCGGAGTTCAATGAGCAGTTCTTC
size: -
V: TRBV28
length: 14
J: TRBJ2-1
D: TRBD2

CDR3: CASSFRLNQPQHF
DNA: TGTGCCAGCAGTTTCCGTCTCAATCAGCCCCAGCATTTT
size: many
V: TRBV12-3/TRBV12-4
length: 13
J: TRBJ1-5
D: -

CDR3: CASSGDGVGYQETQYF
DNA: TGTGCCAGCAGTGGAGACGGGGTCGGGTACCAAGAGACCCAGTACTTC
size: -
V: TRBV28
length: 16
J: TRBJ2-5
D: -